Presented here are 7 T cell receptor beta chains from one specimen sequenced in a study of T cell repertoires in cytomegalovirus infection. One entry per CDR3 protein, called by TCRdb with MiXCR from the reads. The sample records about 490,000 distinct CDR3 sequences, more than 15% being singletons. Source material: CD8+ T cells from PBMCs. Receptors were obtained from a human donor in good health (CMV status not recorded). Some clones in this sample may be carry-over from other donors' samples.

This clonotype occurred many times. This sequence joins TRBV28 and TRBJ2-4, with 10 bases that match TRBD2. V lost 6 bases, J lost 0 bases, and 5 bases stayed unmatched. The CDR3 totals 16 residues. CDR1 is MDHEN, CDR2 SYDVKM, per germline. CDR3 residues: CASSTRLAGAKNIQYF. CDR3 nucleotide sequence: TGTGCCAGCAGCACTCGACTAGCGGGAGCCAAAAACATTCAGTACTTC.

This clonotype was seen many times. The chain is built from TRBV15 and TRBJ2-5; D remains ambiguous. The V gene's germline CDR1 is LNHNV and CDR2 YYDKDF (reference sequence). V was cut by 0 bases and J by 5 bases, with 19 bases left in between. CDR3 length: 17 amino acids. The CDR3 DNA is TGTGCCACCAGCAGAGATCTAACCTACACAGAAGAGGAGACCCAGTACTTC. It translates to CATSRDLTYTEEETQYF.

This clonotype was counted many times. V gene TRBV12-5 combines with J gene TRBJ2-6, with 7 positions matching TRBD2. Looked up from germline, CDR1 is LGHNT and CDR2 is FRNRAP. The CDR3 length is 22 residues. This CDR3 reads CDSLRFEGRVDISFSGANVLTF. The CDR3 region has the DNA TGTGACTCTCTGCGGTTTGAGGGGAGGGTGGACATAAGCTTCTCTGGGGCCAACGTCCTGACTTTC.

The chain employs TRBV19 and TRBJ2-7, with a weak D call TRBD1 (6 bases). CDR3 length equals 12 residues. Trimming cost V 5 bases and J 6 bases, with 11 bases left between them. Germline-derived CDR1 and CDR2 are LNHDA and SQIVND (reference sequence). CDR3 residues: CASSPLRGEQYF. For the CDR3, the DNA is TGTGCCAGTAGTCCTCTCAGGGGCGAGCAGTACTTC.

This clonotype was seen repeatedly, ten times or more. The J gene is TRBJ2-2, the V gene TRBV12-3 or TRBV12-4; 9 bases map to TRBD2. This CDR3 has 16 amino acids. Germline trimming cut 3 bases from V and 4 bases from J; bases unmatched to any gene: 6. In nucleotides, the CDR3 is TGTGCCAGCAGTTTGCTTAGCGGGGGAAGCACCGGGGAGCTGTTTTTT. This sequence encodes CASSLLSGGSTGELFF.

This clonotype was seen more than once but under ten times. The chain carries TRBV9 and TRBJ2-2; TRBD2 is a possible D gene (5 bases). The CDR3 loop spans 14 amino acids. V was trimmed by 4 bases and J by 11 bases, leaving 18 bases between them. Germline CDR1 and CDR2: SGDLS and YYNGEE. CDR3 sequence reads: CASSPHERFLELFF. In DNA, the CDR3 is TGTGCCAGCAGCCCCCACGAGCGGTTCTTAGAGCTGTTTTTT.

This clonotype was detected ten times or more. The J gene is TRBJ2-3, the V gene TRBV2; D possibly corresponds to TRBD1 (6 bases). This CDR3 comprises 13 residues. Germline V gene sequence: CDR1 SNHLY, CDR2 FYNNEI. The germline V and J ends were trimmed by 8 bases and 3 bases, with 12 bases remaining between them. Here the CDR3 reads CASESRGTDTQYF. The CDR3 bases are TGTGCCAGCGAGAGCAGGGGAACAGATACGCAGTATTTT.